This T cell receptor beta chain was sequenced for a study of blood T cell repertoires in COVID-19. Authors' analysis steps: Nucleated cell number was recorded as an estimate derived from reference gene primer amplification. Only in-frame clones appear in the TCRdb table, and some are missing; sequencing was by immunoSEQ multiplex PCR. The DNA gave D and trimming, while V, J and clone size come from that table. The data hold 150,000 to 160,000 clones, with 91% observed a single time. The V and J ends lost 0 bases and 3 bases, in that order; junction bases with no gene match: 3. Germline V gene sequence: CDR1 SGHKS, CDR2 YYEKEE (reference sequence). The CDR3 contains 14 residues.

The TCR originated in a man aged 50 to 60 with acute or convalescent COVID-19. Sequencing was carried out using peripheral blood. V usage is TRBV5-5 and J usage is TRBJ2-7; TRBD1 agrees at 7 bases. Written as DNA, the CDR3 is TGTGCCAGCAGCTTGGGACAGGGTGTCTACGAGCAGTACTTC. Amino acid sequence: CASSLGQGVYEQYF.